The sequence of this T cell receptor beta chain was determined in a study of T cell responses to AZD1222 COVID-19 vaccine. As for the study in general: The analysis combined second doses at about 4 or about 12 weeks. Study-level findings and limits: The study identified only five to seven AZD1222 recipients as seropositive at baseline. Donors, mostly white British, included more females; clonal diversity was possibly underestimated. Spike-wide vaccine-associated CD4 TCRs dominated at 160-218 and 743-854.

Sequencing used immunoSEQ multiplex PCR; TCRdb keeps in-frame clones, though not all of them. The sample carries some 110,000 clones, around 89% recorded once. Trimming took 1 base from V and 5 from J, leaving 6 bases between them. The germline gives CDR1 KGHDR, CDR2 SFDVKD. The CDR3 is 13 amino acids. Details on this clone: Its antigen is unknown.

Sequences were derived from peripheral blood, sampled on day 0 of AZD1222 vaccination. This receptor was taken from an adult in good health. V usage is TRBV24-1 and J usage is TRBJ2-3; no reliable D call. The CDR3 DNA follows: TGTGCCACCAGTGATTTAACCGAAGATACGCAGTATTTT. Encoded protein: CATSDLTEDTQYF.